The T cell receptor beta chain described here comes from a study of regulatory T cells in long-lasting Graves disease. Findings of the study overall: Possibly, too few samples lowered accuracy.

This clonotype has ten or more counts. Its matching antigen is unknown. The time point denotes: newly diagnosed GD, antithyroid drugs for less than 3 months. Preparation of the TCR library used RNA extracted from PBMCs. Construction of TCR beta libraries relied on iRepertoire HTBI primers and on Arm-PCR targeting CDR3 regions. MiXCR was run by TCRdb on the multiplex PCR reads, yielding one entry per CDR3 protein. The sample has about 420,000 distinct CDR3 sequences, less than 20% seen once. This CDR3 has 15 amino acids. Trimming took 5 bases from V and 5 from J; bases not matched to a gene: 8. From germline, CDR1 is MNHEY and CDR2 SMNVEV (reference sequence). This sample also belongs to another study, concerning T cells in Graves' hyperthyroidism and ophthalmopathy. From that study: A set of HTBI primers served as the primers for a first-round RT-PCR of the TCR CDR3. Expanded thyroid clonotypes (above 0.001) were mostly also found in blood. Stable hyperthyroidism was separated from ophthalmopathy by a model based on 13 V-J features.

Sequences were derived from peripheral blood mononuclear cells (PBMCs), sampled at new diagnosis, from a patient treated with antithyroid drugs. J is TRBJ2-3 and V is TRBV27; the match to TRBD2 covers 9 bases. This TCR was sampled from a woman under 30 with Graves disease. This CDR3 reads CASSPIAGVGDTQYF. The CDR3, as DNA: TGTGCCAGCAGTCCCATAGCGGGAGTGGGAGATACGCAGTATTTT.